These T cell receptor beta chains were read from a single sample in a study of blood T cell repertoires in COVID-19. Generated by immunoSEQ multiplex PCR, the TCRdb table keeps only in-frame clones and is missing some. The data contain a few hundred thousand clones, roughly four fifths of them singletons. The specimen was PBMCs or T cells enriched from blood (not recorded which). Receptors were obtained from a man in his thirties or forties with acute COVID-19. CDR3s include the opening cysteine and the closing phenylalanine or tryptophan. A D gene is named only where the DNA matches it firmly. Size tells how often a clone was seen (once, few, many) or the class of an expanded clone, and some rows leave it out.

v_call,j_call,clone_size,d_call,cdr3_nt,cdr3_aa
TRBV4-3,TRBJ2-3,once,NA,TGCGCCAGCAGCGCCCGGGTCCAAGATACGCAGTATTTT,CASSARVQDTQYF
TRBV11-2,TRBJ1-3,NA,NA,TGTGCCAGCAGCGATCGTCCGGGAGCTAGAAACACCATATATTTT,CASSDRPGARNTIYF
TRBV7-9,TRBJ1-2,NA,NA,TGTGCCAGCAGCTTAGGAGGCAGGGAGGGCTATGGCTACACCTTC,CASSLGGREGYGYTF
TRBV7-8,TRBJ1-2,NA,TRBD1,TGTGCCAGCAGCATGGACAGGGAAGGCTACACCTTC,CASSMDREGYTF
TRBV7-8,TRBJ2-2,NA,TRBD1,TGTGCCAGCCCCGCTTCGCACAGGGGGCTGAACGGGGAGCTGTTTTTT,CASPASHRGLNGELFF
TRBV6-9,TRBJ2-1,NA,TRBD1,TGTGCCAGCAGTTATCAATACGCAGGGGGCTACAATGAGCAGTTCTTC,CASSYQYAGGYNEQFF
TRBV6-1,TRBJ1-6,many,NA,TGTGCCAGCAGTGAATCCGGAGCCGGATCACCCCTCCACTTT,CASSESGAGSPLHF
TRBV7-3,TRBJ2-5,NA,TRBD2,TGTGCCAGCAGCCTCGGTAGTACGGGACTAGCGGAAGAGACCCAGTACTTC,CASSLGSTGLAEETQYF
TRBV4-2,TRBJ1-6,NA,NA,TGTGCCAGCAGCCAAGAGGGGCCTCATAATTCACCCCTCCACTTT,CASSQEGPHNSPLHF
TRBV7-2,TRBJ2-2,NA,NA,TGTGCCAGCAGCTGGAACAGAAACACCGGGGAGCTGTTTTTT,CASSWNRNTGELFF
TRBV3-1/TRBV3-2,TRBJ2-3,NA,TRBD2,TGTGCCAGCAGCCAGGGACTAGCGGGGGGGCCTGCAGATACGCAGTATTTT,CASSQGLAGGPADTQYF
TRBV3-1/TRBV3-2,TRBJ1-4,NA,TRBD1,TGTGCCAGCAGCCCTCCTGGACAGGGGGCTTCTAATGAAAAACTGTTTTTT,CASSPPGQGASNEKLFF
TRBV7-7,TRBJ2-1,NA,TRBD2,TGTGCCAGCAGTCTAGCGGGCTTTAACAATGAGCAGTTCTTC,CASSLAGFNNEQFF
TRBV11-3,TRBJ2-2,NA,NA,TGTGCCAGCAGTACGGGAGAGGATACCGGGGAGCTGTTTTTT,CASSTGEDTGELFF
TRBV4-3,TRBJ1-6,once,NA,TGCGCCAGCAGCCAAGTCCCTGGGGGGGGGAATTCACCCCTCCACTTT,CASSQVPGGGNSPLHF
TRBV2,TRBJ2-4,few,NA,TGTGCCAGCAGAGTCAGGGATCAAGGGGGTGACATTCAGTACTTC,CASRVRDQGGDIQYF
TRBV25-1,TRBJ2-6,NA,NA,TGTGCCAGCAGCCTAACAGGCTCTGGGGCCAACGTCCTGACTTTC,CASSLTGSGANVLTF
TRBV9,TRBJ2-5,NA,NA,TGTGCCAGCAGCGCCACAGGTTTCCAAGAGACCCAGTACTTC,CASSATGFQETQYF
TRBV7-6,TRBJ2-2,few,NA,TGTGCCAGCAGCCAAAGCTGGACAACCCCCGCCGGGGAGCTGTTTTTT,CASSQSWTTPAGELFF
TRBV6-1,TRBJ1-1,NA,NA,TGTGCCAGCAGTGACAGGTCTGGTACTGAAGCTTTCTTT,CASSDRSGTEAFF
TRBV2,TRBJ1-6,NA,NA,TGTGCCAGCCTTATCGGGACATCTTTCCCCCTCCACTTT,CASLIGTSFPLHF
TRBV7-9,TRBJ1-2,NA,TRBD1,TGTGCCAGCAGCGAGCCGGGACAGGGGGCTTATGGCTACACCTTC,CASSEPGQGAYGYTF